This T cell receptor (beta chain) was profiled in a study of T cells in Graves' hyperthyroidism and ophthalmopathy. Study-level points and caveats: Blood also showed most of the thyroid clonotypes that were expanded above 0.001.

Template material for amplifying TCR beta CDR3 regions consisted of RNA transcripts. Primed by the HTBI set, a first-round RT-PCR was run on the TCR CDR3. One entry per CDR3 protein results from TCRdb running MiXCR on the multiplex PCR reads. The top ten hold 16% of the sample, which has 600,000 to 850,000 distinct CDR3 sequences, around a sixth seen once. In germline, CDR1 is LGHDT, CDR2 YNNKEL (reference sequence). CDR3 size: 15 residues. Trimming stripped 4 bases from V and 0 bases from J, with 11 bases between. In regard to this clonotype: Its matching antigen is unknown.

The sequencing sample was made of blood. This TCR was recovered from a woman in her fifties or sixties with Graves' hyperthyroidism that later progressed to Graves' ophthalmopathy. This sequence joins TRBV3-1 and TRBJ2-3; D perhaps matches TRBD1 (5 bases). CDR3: CASSPTVTSTDTQYF. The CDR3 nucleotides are TGTGCCAGCAGCCCGACAGTGACTAGCACAGATACGCAGTATTTT.